This T cell receptor beta chain was sequenced during a study of CD8+CD57+ T cells in acquired aplastic anemia. On the study more broadly: Average DNA yield from sorted CD4+ and CD8+ cells was around 3 ug.

Trimming pared 3 bases from V and 7 bases from J, leaving 13 bases between. Germline V gene data show CDR1 as SGHRS and CDR2 as YFSETQ. The CDR3 is 14 amino acids. Template material for TCR beta VDJ and CDR3 profiling consisted of genomic DNA. TCRdb processed the reads anew with MiXCR; each CDR3 protein has one entry. Of fewer than 250,000 distinct CDR3 sequences in the sample, approximately 45% were seen once. Details on this clonotype: Its target is not known.

Findings and caveats of the study: Patients versus controls showed no significant CD8+ Simpson's diversity difference.

Sequencing was done on patients that had shown CD8+CD57+ cell expansion by flow cytometry. Material for sequencing was sorted CD4+, CD8+, or CD8+CD57+ T cells (not recorded which) from PBMCs. This receptor was identified in a human donor with aplastic anemia. The chain carries TRBV5-1 and TRBJ1-4; possibly TRBD1 for D (6 bases). CDR3 nucleotide sequence: TGCGCCAGCAGCTCCACAGGGTTAAGTGAAAAACTGTTTTTT. It is translated as CASSSTGLSEKLFF.